This T cell receptor (beta chain) was sequenced in a study of T cell changes during pregnancy in multiple sclerosis. Germline loops: CDR1 PRHDT, CDR2 FYEKMQ (reference sequence). The CDR3 length is 16 residues. V lost 4 bases and J lost 8; bases outside the gene matches: 8. TCRdb's copy holds only in-frame clones and misses some; the assay was immunoSEQ multiplex PCR. Of around 80,000 clones in the sample, about 92% are singletons; the top ten hold less than 3%. The starting material was peripheral blood, obtained before pregnancy. This TCR was sampled from a female donor with multiple sclerosis, enrolled in a pregnancy study. V is TRBV13 and J is TRBJ2-1; the match to TRBD2 covers 13 bases. This CDR3 reads CASSSQGTSGNYEQFF. The CDR3 DNA is TGTGCCAGCAGCTCCCAAGGGACTAGCGGGAACTATGAGCAGTTCTTC.